The present entry profiles one TCR beta chain with its context. The data are from a study of technical replicates of blood from several donors. Trimming took off 4 bases at V and 4 bases at J, with 16 bases between the two ends. Looked up from germline, CDR1 is SGHDT and CDR2 is YYEEEE. The CDR3 consists of 15 residues. TCRdb's copy holds only in-frame clones and misses some; the assay was immunoSEQ multiplex PCR. The data contain roughly 80,000 clones, around nine tenths of them singletons. The sequence was collected from a human donor in good health. This chain connects TRBV5-6 to TRBJ2-3, with D possibly being TRBD1 (6 bases). The specimen was T cells isolated from PBMCs. CDR3 in amino acids: CASSTGTSPADTQYF. The CDR3 DNA reads as TGTGCCAGCAGCACAGGGACATCCCCCGCAGATACGCAGTATTTT.